Below are 24 T cell receptor beta chains sequenced from a single sample in a study of T-cell reconstitution after alpha-beta-depleted transplantation in children. Preparation of the TCRbeta library involved a method that used unique molecular identifiers. MiXCR, applied by TCRdb to the PCR reads, yields one record per CDR3 protein. The sample has 100,000 or so distinct CDR3 sequences, around a sixth seen once; the top ten hold 15% to 20%. Sequencing was performed on PBMCs, mostly from graft donor cells, taken 180 days after TCRalphabeta/CD19-depleted stem cell transplant. These receptors were collected from a male patient between 2 and 10 years old who had a stem cell transplant for acute lymphoblastic leukemia, so the T cells may come from the graft donor.

The chain couples TRBV6-1 to TRBJ1-2; D is perhaps TRBD1 (5 bases). Per germline, CDR1 MNHNS and CDR2 SASEGT. The CDR3 consists of 14 residues. V lost 5 bases and J 0 bases, leaving 10 bases between the germline ends. The CDR3 spells CASSIDSSNYGYTF. The DNA for the CDR3 is TGTGCCAGCAGTATAGACAGCTCTAACTATGGCTACACCTTC.

This chain links TRBV7-9 with TRBJ2-1, with 13 positions matching TRBD2. The CDR3 is 17 amino acids. V lost 5 bases and J lost 7; bases outside the gene matches: 11. Germline values: CDR1 SEHNR, CDR2 FQNEAQ (reference sequence). CDR3 sequence: CASSLRTSGGSGNEQFF. The CDR3 DNA is TGTGCCAGCAGCCTAAGGACTAGCGGGGGAAGTGGGAATGAGCAGTTCTTC. The entire variable domain, with the rest obtained from reference TRBV7-9 and TRBJ2-1, is as follows: DTGVSQNPRHKITKRGQNVTFRCDPISEHNRLYWYRQTLGQGPEFLTYFQNEAQLEKSRLLSDRFSAERPKGSFSTLEIQRTEQGDSAMYLCASSLRTSGGSGNEQFFGPGTRLTVL.

The chain combines TRBV2 with TRBJ2-7; the D gene is possibly TRBD1 (7 bases). V lost 8 bases to trimming and J lost 5 bases, with 16 bases between them. The CDR3 covers 13 residues. Germline loops: CDR1 SNHLY, CDR2 FYNNEI. The CDR3 nucleotides are TGTGCCAGCCAGGGGGGACGAGGCAACGAGCAGTACTTC. Residues: CASQGGRGNEQYF.

This clonotype occurred many times. This chain links TRBV29-1 with TRBJ1-2, with 11 bases lining up with TRBD1. Germline assignment: CDR1 SQVTM and CDR2 ANQGSEA. The junction had 4 bases not matched to a gene; V was cut back by 3 bases and J by 4 bases. The CDR3 runs 14 residues. In DNA form, the CDR3 reads TGCAGCGTTGATAAGGACAGGGGGCTCTATGGCTACACCTTC. Residues: CSVDKDRGLYGYTF.

This clonotype was detected a few times. The chain links TRBV7-6 to TRBJ2-1; 7 bases are a match to TRBD2. The germline gives CDR1 SGHVS, CDR2 FNYEAQ. The CDR3 runs 15 residues. V lost 5 bases and J lost 2; bases outside the gene matches: 6. The DNA for the CDR3 is TGTGCCAGCAGCCCTGAAGCGGGGACCTACAATGAGCAGTTCTTC. This sequence encodes CASSPEAGTYNEQFF.

V usage is TRBV18 and J usage is TRBJ2-5; either TRBD1 or TRBD2 may supply D (5 bases each). The CDR3 totals 15 residues. Germline CDR1 is KGHSH and CDR2 is LQKENI. Between the trimmed V and J ends, which lost 3 bases and 5 bases, there was a span of 16 bases. The CDR3 DNA reads TGTGCCAGCTCACCGGGTCCAGGGACCAAGGAGACCCAGTACTTC. It translates to CASSPGPGTKETQYF.

For this clonotype: In this CDR3 the conserved last residue, phenylalanine or tryptophan, is missing, so a read error is likely. Because the CDR3's place on the DNA is in doubt, the DNA is left out and the CDR3 is given as listed by TCRdb. The chain is built from TRBV5-1 and TRBJ2-5. Germline V lookup: CDR1 SGHRS, CDR2 YFSETQ. Both ends counted, the CDR3 spans 13 residues. This CDR3 reads CASSLEVGVQTAM.

This clonotype occurred a few times. The CDR3 DNA reads TGTGCCAGCAGCGTCGACGCGGCAGATACGCAGTATTTT. Amino acids: CASSVDAADTQYF. V and J are TRBV7-9 and TRBJ2-3; D unresolved. CDR3 length equals 13 residues. CDR1 is SEHNR and CDR2 is FQNEAQ in the germline V gene (reference sequence). Trimming stripped 5 bases from V and 4 bases from J, with 10 bases between.

This clonotype was detected only a few times. The chain combines TRBV6-5 with TRBJ2-7; D unclear. Germline V lookup: CDR1 MNHEY, CDR2 SVGAGI. Trimming took off 0 bases at V and 2 bases at J, with 11 bases between the two ends. The CDR3 length is 15 residues. CDR3 sequence (DNA): TGTGCCAGCAGTTACTCTGGGCTAGACGCCTACGAGCAGTACTTC. Amino acid sequence: CASSYSGLDAYEQYF.

The CDR3 DNA reads as TGTGCCACCAGTGATTCAAGGGACACCGGGGAGCTGTTTTTT. Amino acid sequence: CATSDSRDTGELFF. The chain employs TRBV24-1 and TRBJ2-2, with no clear D. V lost 2 bases and J lost 3, with 6 bases in between. Germline lookup yields CDR1 KGHDR and CDR2 SFDVKD. The length of the CDR3 is 14 residues.

This clonotype was picked up many times. V and J are TRBV20-1 and TRBJ2-3; TRBD1 agrees at 8 bases. The CDR3 is made up of 16 amino acids. CDR1 DFQATT and CDR2 SNEGSKA come from the germline V gene (reference sequence). Trimming took 6 bases from V and 3 from J; bases not matched to a gene: 14. The CDR3 reads CSAPPGPGGGTDTQYF. The CDR3 DNA is TGCAGTGCCCCCCCCGGTCCAGGGGGCGGTACAGATACGCAGTATTTT.

This clonotype showed up just a few times. This chain links TRBV7-9 with TRBJ2-1; 7 bases are a match to TRBD1. Per germline, CDR1 SEHNR and CDR2 FQNEAQ (reference sequence). There are 15 residues in the CDR3. The junction had 7 bases not matched to a gene; V was cut back by 1 base and J by 7 bases. DNA of the CDR3: TGTGCCAGCAGCTTAGGGGACAGCCTAGGGAATGAGCAGTTCTTC. Translation: CASSLGDSLGNEQFF.

The table lists this clonotype with a few counts. The chain couples TRBV3-1 to TRBJ1-2; TRBD1 matches at 7 bases. Germline CDR1 reads LGHDT; CDR2 reads YNNKEL (reference sequence). The junction had 10 bases not matched to a gene; V was cut back by 5 bases and J by 4 bases. The CDR3 contains 15 residues. This chain's CDR3 is CASSTPSDRAYGYTF. CDR3 sequence (DNA): TGTGCCAGCAGCACCCCAAGCGACAGGGCCTATGGCTACACCTTC.

The chain recombines TRBV5-1 with TRBJ2-1; 7 nucleotides line up with TRBD2. The CDR3 has 15 residues. Trimming cost V 2 bases and J 0 bases; bases outside gene matches: 2. Germline V gene sequence: CDR1 SGHRS, CDR2 YFSETQ. Here the CDR3 DNA reads TGCGCCAGCAGCTTTGGGACTACCTCCTACAATGAGCAGTTCTTC. It encodes CASSFGTTSYNEQFF.

A few counts support this clonotype. V is TRBV21-1 and J is TRBJ2-2; the table's D call, TRBD1, has no DNA check behind it. TRBV21-1 is a pseudogene segment. The CDR3 sequence is 16 residues long. The CDR3 region is CANTRRGQDSPGELFF. The CDR3 DNA is TGTGCCAACACCCGGCGGGGTCAGGATAGCCCCGGGGAGCTGTTTTTT.

In its sample, this clonotype was seen a few times. The V gene is TRBV29-1, the J gene TRBJ1-2; D ambiguous. In germline, CDR1 is SQVTM, CDR2 ANQGSEA. The CDR3 runs to 14 residues. V dropped 0 bases and J dropped 6 bases, with 14 bases sitting between them. The CDR3 sequence: CSVEETARTDGYTF. As DNA, the CDR3 is TGCAGCGTTGAAGAAACGGCGAGGACTGATGGCTACACCTTC.

This clonotype was seen many times. The CDR3 nucleotides read TGTGCCAGCAGCCCCACCCGGGGGACCAACACTGAAGCTTTCTTT. It is translated as CASSPTRGTNTEAFF. The chain has TRBV7-9 and TRBJ1-1; maybe TRBD1 (5 bases). Trimming took off 5 bases at V and 2 bases at J, with 15 bases between the two ends. CDR3 length equals 15 residues. The germline V gene has CDR1 SEHNR and CDR2 FQNEAQ (reference sequence).

This clonotype was recorded a few times. The chain recombines TRBV7-9 with TRBJ2-3, with 9 bases aligning to TRBD1. V lost 5 bases and J lost 0; bases outside the gene matches: 6. The germline V gene encodes CDR1 SEHNR and CDR2 FQNEAQ (reference sequence). The CDR3 is made up of 16 amino acids. CDR3 nucleotide sequence: TGTGCCAGCAGCCCCGGGACAGGGTCAAGCACAGATACGCAGTATTTT. Its protein is CASSPGTGSSTDTQYF.

This sequence joins TRBV5-1 and TRBJ1-2; D is unclear. Germline loops: CDR1 SGHRS, CDR2 YFSETQ. Trimming shortened V by 6 bases and J by 0 bases, and 18 bases separated the two germline ends. This CDR3 spans 16 amino acids. The CDR3 nucleotides are TGCGCCAGCACCAAAGAGGGAAGGGCCTCTAACTATGGCTACACCTTC. As protein: CASTKEGRASNYGYTF. The full variable domain, its missing parts supplied by reference TRBV5-1 and TRBJ1-2, is KAGVTQTPRYLIKTRGQQVTLSCSPISGHRSVSWYQQTPGQGLQFLFEYFSETQRNKGNFPGRFSGRQFSNSRSEMNVSTLELGDSALYLCASTKEGRASNYGYTFGSGTRLTVV.

In this sample, this clonotype turned up a few times. The chain has TRBV7-2 and TRBJ2-6, with 8 bases fitting TRBD1. The CDR3 runs to 12 residues. In germline, CDR1 is SGHTA, CDR2 FQGNSA. With 5 bases clipped from V and 16 bases from J, the junction kept 7 bases outside the gene matches. CDR3 nucleotide sequence: TGTGCCAGCAGCCTCGGAAGGGACAGGCTGACTTTC. Protein sequence: CASSLGRDRLTF.

In this sample, this clonotype turned up a few times. This chain uses TRBV20-1 with TRBJ2-7; perhaps TRBD1 as D (6 bases). Trimming removed 3 bases from V and 3 bases from J, with 15 bases in between. CDR3 length: 14 amino acids. Germline V gene sequence: CDR1 DFQATT, CDR2 SNEGSKA (reference sequence). CDR3 in amino acids: CSARGTFPHYEQYF. DNA for the CDR3: TGCAGTGCTAGGGGGACATTTCCCCACTACGAGCAGTACTTC.

The V gene is TRBV5-1, the J gene TRBJ2-7, with no clear D. The CDR3 is 15 residues long. V lost 0 bases to trimming and J lost 1 base, with 11 bases between them. The germline CDR1 and CDR2 sequences are SGHRS and YFSETQ. CDR3 amino acids: CASSLGVASSYEQYF. In DNA form, the CDR3 reads TGCGCCAGCAGCTTGGGTGTGGCGTCGTCCTACGAGCAGTACTTC.

The chain has TRBV5-1 and TRBJ2-1; D perhaps matches TRBD1 (5 bases). The length of the CDR3 is 18 residues. Looked up from germline, CDR1 is SGHRS and CDR2 is YFSETQ. V lost 2 bases and J 5 bases, leaving 23 bases between the germline ends. CDR3 bases: TGCGCCAGCAGCTTCAGGGTTAGACTGGGTGGGGTAAACAATGAGCAGTTCTTC. Its protein product is CASSFRVRLGGVNNEQFF.

A few counts support this clonotype. The chain uses TRBV7-9 and TRBJ2-5; TRBD1 agrees at 10 bases. Germline CDR1 and CDR2: SEHNR and FQNEAQ (reference sequence). V shed 5 bases and J 0 bases; nucleotides not matched to a gene: 9. The CDR3 runs 17 residues. CDR3 loop: CASSPKLGTGDQETQYF. The CDR3 DNA sequence: TGTGCCAGCAGCCCTAAGTTGGGGACAGGGGACCAAGAGACCCAGTACTTC.